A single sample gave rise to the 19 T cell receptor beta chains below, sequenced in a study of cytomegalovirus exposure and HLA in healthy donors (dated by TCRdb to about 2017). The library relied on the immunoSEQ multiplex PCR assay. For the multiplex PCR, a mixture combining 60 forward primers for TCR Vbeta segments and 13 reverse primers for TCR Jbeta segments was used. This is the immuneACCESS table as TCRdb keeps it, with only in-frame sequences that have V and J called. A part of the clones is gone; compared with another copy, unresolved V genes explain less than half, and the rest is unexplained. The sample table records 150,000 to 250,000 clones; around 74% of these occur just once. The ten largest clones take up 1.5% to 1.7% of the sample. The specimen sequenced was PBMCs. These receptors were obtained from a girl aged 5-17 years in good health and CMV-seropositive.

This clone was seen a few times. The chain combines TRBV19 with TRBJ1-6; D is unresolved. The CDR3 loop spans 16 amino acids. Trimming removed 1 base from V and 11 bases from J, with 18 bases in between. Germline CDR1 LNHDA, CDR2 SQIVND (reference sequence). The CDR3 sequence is CASSIADNLKNPPLHF. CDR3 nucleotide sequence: TGTGCCAGTAGTATAGCCGACAACCTTAAAAATCCACCCCTCCACTTT.

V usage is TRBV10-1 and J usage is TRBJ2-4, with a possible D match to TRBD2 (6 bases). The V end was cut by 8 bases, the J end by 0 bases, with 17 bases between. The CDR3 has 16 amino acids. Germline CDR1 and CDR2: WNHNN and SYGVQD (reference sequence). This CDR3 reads CASRWVGTLAKNIQYF. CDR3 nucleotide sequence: TGCGCCAGCCGATGGGTCGGGACTCTAGCCAAAAACATTCAGTACTTC.

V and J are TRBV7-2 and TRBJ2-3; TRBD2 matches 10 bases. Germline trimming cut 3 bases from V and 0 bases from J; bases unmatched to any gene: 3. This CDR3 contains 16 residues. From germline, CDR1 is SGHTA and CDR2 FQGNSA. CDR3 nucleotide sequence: TGTGCCAGCAGCTTTAGCGGGAGGTCTAGCACAGATACGCAGTATTTT. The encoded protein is CASSFSGRSSTDTQYF. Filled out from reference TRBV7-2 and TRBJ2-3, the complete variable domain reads GAGVSQSPSNKVTEKGKDVELRCDPISGHTALYWYRQSLGQGLEFLIYFQGNSAPDKSGLPSDRFSAERTGGSVSTLTIQRTQQEDSAVYLCASSFSGRSSTDTQYFGPGTRLTVL.

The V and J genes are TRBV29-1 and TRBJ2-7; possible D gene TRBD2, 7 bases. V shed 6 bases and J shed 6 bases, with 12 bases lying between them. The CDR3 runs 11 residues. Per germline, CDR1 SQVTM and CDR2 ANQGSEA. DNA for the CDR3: TGCAGCGTGGGGGGGGGCCCCGAGCAGTACTTC. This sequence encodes CSVGGGPEQYF.

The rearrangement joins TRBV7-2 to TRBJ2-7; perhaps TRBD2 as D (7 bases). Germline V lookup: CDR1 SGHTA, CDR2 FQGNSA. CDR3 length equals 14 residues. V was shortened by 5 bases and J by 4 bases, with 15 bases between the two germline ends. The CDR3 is CASSPGRGGYEQYF. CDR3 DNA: TGTGCCAGCAGCCCGGGGAGGGGGGGGTACGAGCAGTACTTC.

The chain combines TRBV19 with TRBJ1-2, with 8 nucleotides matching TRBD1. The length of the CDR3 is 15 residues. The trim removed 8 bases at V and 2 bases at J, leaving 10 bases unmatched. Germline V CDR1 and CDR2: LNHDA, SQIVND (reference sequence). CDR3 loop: CASGATGVKNYGYTF. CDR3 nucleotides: TGTGCCAGTGGGGCGACAGGGGTTAAGAACTATGGCTACACCTTC.

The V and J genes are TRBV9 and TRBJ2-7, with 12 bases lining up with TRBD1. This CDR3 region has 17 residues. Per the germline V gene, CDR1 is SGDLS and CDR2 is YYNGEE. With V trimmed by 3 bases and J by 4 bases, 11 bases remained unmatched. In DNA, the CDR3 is TGTGCCAGCAGCGCCTCAGCGCCGGGACAGGGGGCTTACGAGCAGTACTTC. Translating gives CASSASAPGQGAYEQYF.

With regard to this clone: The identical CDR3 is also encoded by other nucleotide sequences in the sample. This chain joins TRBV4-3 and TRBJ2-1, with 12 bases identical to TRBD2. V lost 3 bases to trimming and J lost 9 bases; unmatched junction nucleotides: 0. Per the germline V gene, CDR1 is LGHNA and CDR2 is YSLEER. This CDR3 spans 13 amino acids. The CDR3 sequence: CASSQGLAGEQFF. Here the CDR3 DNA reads TGCGCCAGCAGCCAGGGACTAGCGGGTGAGCAGTTCTTC.

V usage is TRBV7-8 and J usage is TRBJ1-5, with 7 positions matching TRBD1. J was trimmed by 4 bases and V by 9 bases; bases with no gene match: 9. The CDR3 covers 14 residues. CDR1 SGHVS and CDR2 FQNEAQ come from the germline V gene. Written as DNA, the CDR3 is TGTGCCAGTGGTCGGACAGGTACTAATCAGCCCCAGCATTTT. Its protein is CASGRTGTNQPQHF. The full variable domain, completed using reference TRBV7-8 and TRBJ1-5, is GAGVSQSPRYKVAKRGQDVALRCDPISGHVSLFWYQQALGQGPEFLTYFQNEAQLDKSGLPSDRFFAERPEGSVSTLKIQRTQQEDSAVYLCASGRTGTNQPQHFGDGTRLSIL.

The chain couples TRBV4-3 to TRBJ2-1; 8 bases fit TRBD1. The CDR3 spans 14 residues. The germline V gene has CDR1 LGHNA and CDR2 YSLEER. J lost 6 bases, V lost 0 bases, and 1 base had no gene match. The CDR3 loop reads CASSQETGGNEQFF. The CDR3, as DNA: TGCGCCAGCAGCCAAGAAACAGGGGGCAATGAGCAGTTCTTC.

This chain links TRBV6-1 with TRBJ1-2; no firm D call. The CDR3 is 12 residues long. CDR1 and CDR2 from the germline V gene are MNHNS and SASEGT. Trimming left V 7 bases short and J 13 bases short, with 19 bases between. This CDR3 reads CASTNYWESGTF. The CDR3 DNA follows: TGTGCCAGCACTAATTACTGGGAGTCCGGCACCTTC.

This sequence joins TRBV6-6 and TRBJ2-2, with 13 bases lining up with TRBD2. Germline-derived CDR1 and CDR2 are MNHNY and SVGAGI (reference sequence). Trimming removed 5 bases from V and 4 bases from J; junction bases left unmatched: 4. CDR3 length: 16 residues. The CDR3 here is CASSPRLAGGTGELFF. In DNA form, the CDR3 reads TGTGCCAGCAGTCCTAGACTAGCGGGGGGCACCGGGGAGCTGTTTTTT.

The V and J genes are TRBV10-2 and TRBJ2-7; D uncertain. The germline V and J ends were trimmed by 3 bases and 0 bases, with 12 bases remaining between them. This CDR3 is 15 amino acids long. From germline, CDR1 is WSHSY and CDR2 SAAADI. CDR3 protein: CASSEEVWNSYEQYF. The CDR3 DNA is TGCGCCAGCAGTGAAGAGGTTTGGAACTCCTACGAGCAGTACTTC.

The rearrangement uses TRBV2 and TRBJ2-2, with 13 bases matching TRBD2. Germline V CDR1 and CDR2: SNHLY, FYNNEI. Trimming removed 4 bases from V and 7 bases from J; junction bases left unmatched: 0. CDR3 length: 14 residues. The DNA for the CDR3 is TGTGCCAGCAGTGGACTAGCGGGGGGCGGGGAGCTGTTTTTT. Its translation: CASSGLAGGGELFF.

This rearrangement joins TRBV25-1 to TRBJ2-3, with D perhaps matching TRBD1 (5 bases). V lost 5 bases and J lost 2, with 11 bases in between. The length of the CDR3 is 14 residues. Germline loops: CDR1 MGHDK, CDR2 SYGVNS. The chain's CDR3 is CASSPQGLTDTQYF. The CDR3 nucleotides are TGTGCCAGCAGTCCCCAGGGTCTCACAGATACGCAGTATTTT. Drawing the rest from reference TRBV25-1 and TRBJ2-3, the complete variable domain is EADIYQTPRYLVIGTGKKITLECSQTMGHDKMYWYQQDPGMELHLIHYSYGVNSTEKGDLSSESTVSRIRTEHFPLTLESARPSHTSQYLCASSPQGLTDTQYFGPGTRLTVL.

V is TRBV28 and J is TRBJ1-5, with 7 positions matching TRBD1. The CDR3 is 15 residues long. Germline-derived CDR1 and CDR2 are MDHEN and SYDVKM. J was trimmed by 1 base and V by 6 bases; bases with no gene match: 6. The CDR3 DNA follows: TGTGCCAGCAGCGAGACAGGGTTCAGCAATCAGCCCCAGCATTTT. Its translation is CASSETGFSNQPQHF. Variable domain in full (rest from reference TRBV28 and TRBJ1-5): DVKVTQSSRYLVKRTGEKVFLECVQDMDHENMFWYRQDPGLGLRLIYFSYDVKMKEKGDIPEGYSVSREKKERFSLILESASTNQTSMYLCASSETGFSNQPQHFGDGTRLSIL.

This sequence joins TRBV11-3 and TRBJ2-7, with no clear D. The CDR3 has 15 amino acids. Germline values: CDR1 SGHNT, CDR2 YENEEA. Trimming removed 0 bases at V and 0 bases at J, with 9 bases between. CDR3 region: CASSLDAESSYEQYF. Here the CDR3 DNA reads TGTGCCAGCAGCTTAGATGCGGAGAGCTCCTACGAGCAGTACTTC.

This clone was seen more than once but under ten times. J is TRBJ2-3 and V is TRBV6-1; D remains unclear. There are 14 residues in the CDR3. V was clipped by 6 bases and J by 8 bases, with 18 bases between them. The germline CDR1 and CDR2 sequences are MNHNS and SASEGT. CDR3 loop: CASSPHHEYPTQYF. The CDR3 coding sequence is TGTGCCAGCAGCCCCCATCATGAGTACCCTACGCAGTATTTT.

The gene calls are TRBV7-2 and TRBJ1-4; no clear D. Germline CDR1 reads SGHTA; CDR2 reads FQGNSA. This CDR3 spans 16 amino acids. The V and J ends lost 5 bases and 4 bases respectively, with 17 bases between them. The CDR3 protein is CASSPQPGGFNEKLFF. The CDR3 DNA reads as TGTGCCAGCAGCCCCCAACCGGGAGGGTTTAATGAAAAACTGTTTTTT.